The sequence of this T cell receptor beta chain was determined in a study of blood T cells in healthy people across ages. Then a second PCR, running roughly 7 to 11 cycles, was carried out with a sample-barcoded 5' primer and a J-beta primer mix. TCRdb called the 5' RACE reads again in MiXCR, with one record for every CDR3 protein. Of under 1,000,000 distinct CDR3 sequences in the sample, less than 60% were seen once. Germline lookup yields CDR1 SSHAT and CDR2 FNYEAQ (reference sequence). The CDR3 sequence is 14 residues long. The amount of total RNA extracted per sample was at least 5.5 micrograms. Whole-study results and caveats: The authors considered diversity estimates from one million T cells to be underestimates. In these data, TCR beta diversity tracked strongly with naive T cell percentage. The study found more naive CD4+ cells and higher diversity in long-lived than aged donors.

The table lists this clonotype with many counts. Its antigen is not known. Its ends do not fully match the called genes, so a read error is possible. The sequence derives from an elderly man in good health. Sample: blood. The chain is built from TRBV7-7 and TRBJ2-5; TRBD2 matches 10 bases. CDR3 amino acids: CASSFSGRSETQYF. CDR3 bases: TGTGCTAGCAGCTTTAGCGGGAGGAGTGAGACCCAGTACTTC. The complete variable domain, with remaining parts taken from reference TRBV7-7 and TRBJ2-5, reads GAGVSQSPRYKVTKRGQDVTLRCDPISSHATLYWYQQALGQGPEFLTYFNYEAQPDKSGLPSDRFSAERPEGSISTLTIQRTEQRDSAMYRCASSFSGRSETQYFGPGTRLLVL.